Presented here are 16 T cell receptor beta chains from one specimen sequenced in a study of T cells in localized non-small cell lung cancer. Libraries were prepared by immunoSEQ multiplex PCR; TCRdb keeps only in-frame clonotypes and omits some of them. The sample holds about 1,500 clones, roughly two fifths seen once. Sequences were derived from lung tumor tissue, sampled before any cancer treatment. The receptors originated from a female donor older than 55 with stage II lung adenocarcinoma.

The genes are TRBV28 and TRBJ2-3, with D perhaps matching TRBD1 or TRBD2 (5 bases each). This CDR3 comprises 15 residues. Germline-derived CDR1 and CDR2 are MDHEN and SYDVKM. V was pared by 10 bases and J by 0 bases, with 17 bases between. CDR3 loop: CATAIVGVSTDTQYF. Here the CDR3 DNA reads TGTGCCACCGCCATTGTGGGGGTAAGCACAGATACGCAGTATTTT.

The chain links TRBV19 to TRBJ2-1; D is unclear. This CDR3 is 12 amino acids long. V was clipped by 5 bases and J by 4 bases, with 6 bases between them. Germline V lookup: CDR1 LNHDA, CDR2 SQIVND (reference sequence). The CDR3 is CASSVGYNEQFF. In nucleotides, the CDR3 is TGTGCCAGTAGTGTAGGTTACAATGAGCAGTTCTTC.

This clone is medium-sized. This chain uses TRBV4-1 with TRBJ2-7, with 9 bases identical to TRBD1. The CDR3 sequence is 15 residues long. With 3 bases clipped from V and 5 bases from J, the junction kept 8 bases outside the gene matches. CDR1 and CDR2 (germline): MGHRA, YSYEKL. CDR3 protein: CASSQETGGINEQYF. The CDR3 DNA is TGCGCCAGCAGCCAGGAAACAGGGGGCATCAACGAGCAGTACTTC.

The V gene is TRBV6-8, the J gene TRBJ2-7, with 10 bases fitting TRBD2. V shed 5 bases, J shed 3 bases, and the junction held 4 bases outside the gene matches. Per germline, CDR1 MNHGY and CDR2 SAAAGT. There are 14 residues in the CDR3. The CDR3 region has the DNA TGTGCCAGCAGTGCCTTAGCGGGGGGCTACGAGCAGTACTTC. Translated, it gives CASSALAGGYEQYF.

This clone is deemed large. The chain carries TRBV10-3 and TRBJ1-5; no firm D call. Trimming left V 0 bases short and J 1 base short, with 7 bases between. From germline, CDR1 is ENHRY and CDR2 SYGVKD. The CDR3 contains 15 residues. The CDR3 bases are TGTGCCATCAGTGAGTCGACGGGGAGCAATCAGCCCCAGCATTTT. Translation: CAISESTGSNQPQHF.

This clone was counted a few times. The chain links TRBV11-3 to TRBJ2-2; D may be TRBD1 (6 bases). Deletions cut 2 bases from V and 8 bases from J, with 15 bases between. Germline CDR1 and CDR2: SGHNT and YENEEA. CDR3 size: 15 residues. Here the CDR3 reads CASSLRDTIRGELFF. CDR3 coding DNA: TGTGCCAGCAGCTTAAGGGACACCATACGGGGGGAGCTGTTTTTT.

This clone was detected only a few times. This chain joins TRBV30 and TRBJ1-4; 9 bases agree with TRBD1. CDR3 size: 14 residues. The V segment lost 2 bases and the J segment 8 bases; nucleotides outside the gene matches: 6. Germline V gene sequence: CDR1 GTSNPN, CDR2 SVGIG (reference sequence). CDR3: CAWSHGTGSEKLFF. CDR3 DNA sequence: TGTGCCTGGAGTCACGGGACAGGGAGCGAAAAACTGTTTTTT.

The chain uses TRBV28 and TRBJ1-1; D ambiguous. V lost 3 bases and J lost 1, with 9 bases in between. The CDR3 has 14 residues. In germline, CDR1 is MDHEN, CDR2 SYDVKM. This CDR3 reads CASSFLAGNTEAFF. The CDR3 DNA follows: TGTGCCAGCAGTTTTCTTGCCGGGAACACTGAAGCTTTCTTT. The full variable domain, in which reference TRBV28 and TRBJ1-1 provide the parts outside the CDR3, is DVKVTQSSRYLVKRTGEKVFLECVQDMDHENMFWYRQDPGLGLRLIYFSYDVKMKEKGDIPEGYSVSREKKERFSLILESASTNQTSMYLCASSFLAGNTEAFFGQGTRLTVV.

CDR3 coding DNA: TGTGCCAGCAGTTATAGCGGGGCCTACAATGAGCAGTTCTTC. This codes for CASSYSGAYNEQFF. The chain is built from TRBV28 and TRBJ2-1; 8 bases line up with TRBD2. Germline V gives CDR1 MDHEN, CDR2 SYDVKM. This CDR3 has 14 amino acids. V dropped 4 bases and J dropped 2; count of bases not matched to a gene: 1.

This clone was seen a few times. The gene calls are TRBV11-3 and TRBJ2-3; tentatively, D is TRBD2 (6 bases). CDR1 is SGHNT, CDR2 YENEEA, per germline. This CDR3 has 15 residues. V lost 3 bases, J lost 1 base, and 11 bases lay in between. The CDR3 loop reads CASSLVGEGTDTQYF. CDR3 coding DNA: TGTGCCAGCAGCTTGGTGGGGGAGGGCACAGATACGCAGTATTTT.

This clone was seen more than once but under ten times. Relative to the germline gene, one junction end is altered; a read error may explain this. The chain is built from TRBV11-3 and TRBJ2-2, with D maybe TRBD2 (6 bases). Germline loops: CDR1 SGHNT, CDR2 YENEEA. There are 15 residues in the CDR3. Written as DNA, the CDR3 is TGTGCCAGCAGCTTAGGCGGGGTGAACACTGGGGAGCTGTTTTTT. It specifies CASSLGGVNTGELFF.

The chain has TRBV28 and TRBJ1-5, with unresolved D. The CDR3 consists of 13 residues. Germline V gene sequence: CDR1 MDHEN, CDR2 SYDVKM. V lost 6 bases and J 3 bases, leaving 9 bases between the germline ends. The CDR3 DNA follows: TGTGCCAGCAGGTCCGGGTTCAATCAGCCCCAGCATTTT. Encoded protein: CASRSGFNQPQHF. The entire variable domain, with the rest obtained from reference TRBV28 and TRBJ1-5, is as follows: DVKVTQSSRYLVKRTGEKVFLECVQDMDHENMFWYRQDPGLGLRLIYFSYDVKMKEKGDIPEGYSVSREKKERFSLILESASTNQTSMYLCASRSGFNQPQHFGDGTRLSIL.

The chain has TRBV10-2 and TRBJ2-7; 9 bases are a match to TRBD1. The V gene's germline CDR1 is WSHSY and CDR2 SAAADI. The CDR3 sequence is 17 residues long. V was clipped by 5 bases and J by 5 bases; unmatched bases: 16. CDR3 DNA sequence: TGCGCCAGCAGTAGTGACAGGGGGAGGGTGAAATCCCACGAGCAGTACTTC. The encoded protein is CASSSDRGRVKSHEQYF.

Note on this clone: Germline and junction disagree at one end, which may indicate a read error. V is TRBV28 and J is TRBJ2-3; 8 nucleotides agree with TRBD1. This CDR3 contains 14 residues. Germline V gene sequence: CDR1 MDHEN, CDR2 SYDVKM. The DNA for the CDR3 is TGTGCCAGCAGTTCTCAGGGGGCTGCAGATACACAGTATTTT. It is translated as CASSSQGAADTQYF.

CDR3 loop: CASSYSGREVDTQYF. CDR3 DNA: TGTGCCAGCAGTTACTCAGGGAGGGAAGTGGATACGCAGTATTTT. The chain combines TRBV6-8 with TRBJ2-3; the match to TRBD2 covers 7 bases. CDR1 MNHGY and CDR2 SAAAGT come from the germline V gene. There are 15 residues in the CDR3. Germline trimming cut 0 bases from V and 6 bases from J; bases unmatched to any gene: 6.

J is TRBJ2-4 and V is TRBV23-1; 7 positions agree with TRBD1. TRBV23-1 has ORF status, its function being uncertain. J lost 11 bases, V lost 7 bases, and 14 bases had no gene match. This CDR3 region has 14 residues. The CDR3 loop reads CASMSDRAALFQYF. CDR3 sequence (DNA): TGCGCCAGCATGAGCGACAGGGCAGCACTTTTTCAGTACTTC.